This TCR beta chain was profiled in a study of CD8 T cells in ankylosing spondylitis. Broader study findings: Within matched ankylosing spondylitis synovial fluid, disease-linked clones were reportedly significantly enriched. Seemingly characteristic of ankylosing spondylitis blood was a TCR beta motif consisting of about 8 highly homologous variants.

This clonotype was found a few times. What it binds is not known. The CDR3 is made up of 13 amino acids. Germline-derived CDR1 and CDR2 are MNHNS and SASEGT. The ends were cut back, 7 bases at V and 3 bases at J, with 12 bases in the middle. For TCR beta, libraries came from quantitative 5'-RACE with molecular barcodes. TCRdb analysed the 5' RACE reads with MiXCR anew, one entry per CDR3 protein. Of a few hundred thousand distinct CDR3 sequences detected, roughly 13% appear once; the ten largest clones hold almost 7%. Sequencing was performed on blood, either unsorted or a sorted T cell fraction (not recorded which). The chain has TRBV6-1 and TRBJ1-2; D is ambiguous. This sequence was found in a male donor with ankylosing spondylitis. The CDR3 region is CASKTPGYYGYTF. The CDR3 nucleotides read TGTGCCAGCAAAACCCCCGGGTACTATGGCTACACCTTC.